Presented here are 16 T cell receptor beta chains from one specimen sequenced in a study of blood T cell repertoires in COVID-19 (TCRdb year 2020). The library was built by means of the immunoSEQ multiplex PCR assay. This is the immuneACCESS table as TCRdb keeps it, with only in-frame sequences that have V and J called. A part of the clones is gone; compared with another copy, unresolved V genes explain less than half, and the rest is unexplained. For this sample there are 300,000 to 350,000 clones; 90% appear just once. Clones ranked in the top ten supply about 4.2% of the sample. Sequencing input: PBMCs or T cells enriched from blood (not recorded which). All receptors come from a woman aged 30 to 39 who had been exposed to COVID-19.

The chain joins TRBV6-5 to TRBJ1-2, with D possibly matching TRBD1 (6 bases). This CDR3 spans 15 amino acids. V shed 6 bases and J shed 2 bases, with 16 bases lying between them. Germline assignment: CDR1 MNHEY and CDR2 SVGAGI. The DNA of the CDR3 is TGTGCCAGCAGCGGAAACAGGGATGGAAACTATGGCTACACCTTC. This sequence encodes CASSGNRDGNYGYTF.

This chain joins TRBV5-4 and TRBJ2-6; D call uncertain. Germline V gives CDR1 SGHNT, CDR2 YYREEE (reference sequence). Deletions cut 4 bases from V and 2 bases from J, with 7 bases between. This CDR3 spans 14 amino acids. CDR3 bases: TGTGCCAGCAGCCATGGCCCTGGGGCCAACGTCCTGACTTTC. It translates to CASSHGPGANVLTF.

This clone has just a few counts. The J gene is TRBJ2-5, the V gene TRBV5-1; 9 positions match TRBD2. The CDR3 consists of 14 residues. From germline, CDR1 is SGHRS and CDR2 YFSETQ. The V segment lost 3 bases and the J segment 4 bases; nucleotides outside the gene matches: 4. The CDR3, as DNA: TGCGCCAGCAGCTCGGTAGCGGGGGCAGAGACCCAGTACTTC. Amino acid sequence: CASSSVAGAETQYF.

This chain uses TRBV18 with TRBJ2-1; weak D call: TRBD2 (6 bases). V dropped 6 bases and J dropped 4 bases, with 16 bases sitting between them. Germline-derived CDR1 and CDR2 are KGHSH and LQKENI. The CDR3 covers 15 residues. The CDR3 is CASSPLGGDYNEQFF. CDR3 DNA sequence: TGTGCCAGCTCCCCCCTTGGCGGGGATTACAATGAGCAGTTCTTC.

A single count supports this clone. The chain has TRBV4-2 and TRBJ2-1; D is possibly TRBD2 (6 bases). V was clipped by 1 base and J by 1 base, with 11 bases between them. Germline-derived CDR1 and CDR2 are LGHNA and YNFKEQ. This CDR3 spans 16 amino acids. The DNA of the CDR3 is TGTGCCAGCAGCCAAGTTGGGGGGATATCCTACAATGAGCAGTTCTTC. Its protein product is CASSQVGGISYNEQFF.

The chain couples TRBV3-1 (or the pseudogene TRBV3-2) to TRBJ1-1; D unclear. V was pared by 0 bases and J by 7 bases, with 6 bases between. Germline V CDR1 and CDR2: LGHDT, YNNKEL (reference sequence). CDR3 length equals 12 residues. DNA of the CDR3: TGTGCCAGCAGCCAAGACAGCGATGAAGCTTTCTTT. Amino acid sequence: CASSQDSDEAFF.

This chain connects TRBV5-1 to TRBJ1-6; D remains unclear. The ends were cut back, 0 bases at V and 7 bases at J, with 5 bases in the middle. Germline-derived CDR1 and CDR2 are SGHRS and YFSETQ. The CDR3 has 13 amino acids. This CDR3 reads CASSLALNSPLHF. The DNA of the CDR3 is TGCGCCAGCAGCTTGGCCCTAAATTCACCCCTCCACTTT.

The chain uses TRBV5-1 and TRBJ2-3, with D maybe TRBD2 (7 bases). The CDR3 is 15 residues long. Germline CDR1 and CDR2: SGHRS and YFSETQ. The germline V and J ends were trimmed by 1 base and 4 bases, with 13 bases remaining between them. CDR3: CASSLSAGAPDTQYF. In DNA, the CDR3 is TGCGCCAGCAGCTTGTCCGCGGGGGCCCCAGATACGCAGTATTTT.

The CDR3 DNA reads as TGCGCCAGCAGCCAAGGCGGGGGCGCGGGTCAGCCCCAGCATTTT. Translation: CASSQGGGAGQPQHF. This sequence joins TRBV4-3 and TRBJ1-5; D might be TRBD1 (6 bases). The V end was cut by 1 base, the J end by 6 bases, with 13 bases between. Germline lookup yields CDR1 LGHNA and CDR2 YSLEER. The CDR3 totals 15 residues.

The J gene is TRBJ2-3, the V gene TRBV7-3; TRBD1 matches at 9 bases. The junction had 5 bases not matched to a gene; V was cut back by 4 bases and J by 6 bases. The CDR3 extends over 14 amino acids. Germline CDR1 is SGHTA and CDR2 is FQGTGA. For the CDR3, the DNA is TGTGCCAGCAGCTCCGGACAGGGGAGGGATACGCAGTATTTT. Its protein is CASSSGQGRDTQYF.

This chain joins TRBV5-1 and TRBJ2-5; 8 bases fit TRBD1. The CDR3 spans 14 residues. V dropped 4 bases and J dropped 7; count of bases not matched to a gene: 9. CDR1 and CDR2 (germline): SGHRS, YFSETQ. The CDR3 DNA follows: TGCGCCAGCAGCCCGGGGACAGGACTTACGACCCAGTACTTC. Translation: CASSPGTGLTTQYF.

The V call is TRBV30, the J call TRBJ1-6, with 8 bases aligning to TRBD1. CDR3 length: 16 amino acids. CDR1 is GTSNPN and CDR2 is SVGIG in the germline V gene (reference sequence). After removal of 5 bases from V and 9 bases from J, the junction contained 15 bases not matched to a gene. The CDR3 reads CAWSFKGQVRCSPLHF. The CDR3, as DNA: TGTGCCTGGTCTTTTAAGGGACAGGTGAGGTGTTCACCCCTCCACTTT.

The gene calls are TRBV19 and TRBJ2-7, with 9 bases lining up with TRBD1. CDR3 length equals 15 residues. Germline CDR1 reads LNHDA; CDR2 reads SQIVND (reference sequence). The V and J ends lost 6 bases and 2 bases, in that order; junction bases with no gene match: 8. DNA of the CDR3: TGTGCCAGTAGGAGGGAGGGACAGGGCCCCTACGAGCAGTACTTC. This codes for CASRREGQGPYEQYF.

J is TRBJ1-3 and V is TRBV11-2, with a possible D match to TRBD1 (6 bases). Deletions cut 1 base from V and 0 bases from J, with 10 bases between. Germline assignment: CDR1 SGHAT and CDR2 FQNNGV. This CDR3 comprises 16 residues. The DNA of the CDR3 is TGTGCCAGCAGCTTAGGATGGGGGCACTCTGGAAACACCATATATTTT. This encodes CASSLGWGHSGNTIYF.

The CDR3 region has the DNA TGTGCCACCAGTGAGCCCCTAGATGGCTACACCTTC. Amino acids: CATSEPLDGYTF. This chain links TRBV24-1 with TRBJ1-2; no firm D call. The CDR3 spans 12 residues. Germline CDR1 and CDR2: KGHDR and SFDVKD. The V and J ends lost 4 bases and 6 bases respectively, with 8 bases between them.

V is TRBV9 and J is TRBJ1-2; maybe TRBD1 (5 bases). The V gene lost 3 bases and the J gene lost 4 bases, with 16 bases spanning the gap. Per the germline V gene, CDR1 is SGDLS and CDR2 is YYNGEE. This CDR3 spans 15 amino acids. The CDR3 DNA follows: TGTGCCAGCAGCGCAGACAGCTCATCCTTCTATGGCTACACCTTC. Translation: CASSADSSSFYGYTF. Full variable domain (rest looked up from reference TRBV9 and TRBJ1-2): DSGVTQTPKHLITATGQRVTLRCSPRSGDLSVYWYQQSLDQGLQFLIQYYNGEERAKGNILERFSAQQFPDLHSELNLSSLELGDSALYFCASSADSSSFYGYTFGSGTRLTVV.